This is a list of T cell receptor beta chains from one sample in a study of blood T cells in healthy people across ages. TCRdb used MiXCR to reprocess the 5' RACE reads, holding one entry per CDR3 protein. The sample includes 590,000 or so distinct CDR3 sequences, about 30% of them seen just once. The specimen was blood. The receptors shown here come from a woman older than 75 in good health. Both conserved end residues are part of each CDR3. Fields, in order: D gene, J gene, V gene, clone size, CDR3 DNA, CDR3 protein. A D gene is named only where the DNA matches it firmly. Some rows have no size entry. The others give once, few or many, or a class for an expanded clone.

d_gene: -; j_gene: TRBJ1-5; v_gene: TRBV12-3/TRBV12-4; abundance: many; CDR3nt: TGTGCCAGCACCCCACCGACAGGAAGCAATCAGCCCCAGCATTTT; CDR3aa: CASTPPTGSNQPQHF
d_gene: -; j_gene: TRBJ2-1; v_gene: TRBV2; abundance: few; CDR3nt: TGTGCCAGCAGTGAATCGTGGACAGTAGACAATGAGCAGTTCTTC; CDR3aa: CASSESWTVDNEQFF
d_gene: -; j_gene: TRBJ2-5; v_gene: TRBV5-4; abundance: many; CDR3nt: TGTGCCAGCAGCCTCGGGGTCTTGCAAGAGACCCAGTACTTC; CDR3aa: CASSLGVLQETQYF
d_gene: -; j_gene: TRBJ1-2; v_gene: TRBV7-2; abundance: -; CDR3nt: TGTGCCAGCAGCCCCGCGGTGACCAGGGGTGAATATGGCTACACCTTC; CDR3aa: CASSPAVTRGEYGYTF
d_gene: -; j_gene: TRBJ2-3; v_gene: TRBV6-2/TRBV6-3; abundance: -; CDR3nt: TGTGCCAGCAGTCGTGGTCTATCTATGGATACGCAGTATTTT; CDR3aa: CASSRGLSMDTQYF
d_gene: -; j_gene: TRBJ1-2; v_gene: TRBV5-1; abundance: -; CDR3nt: TGCGCCAGCAGCCGGTGGGGGAACTATGGCTACACCTTC; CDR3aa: CASSRWGNYGYTF
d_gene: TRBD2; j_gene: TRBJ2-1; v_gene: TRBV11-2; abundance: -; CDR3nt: TGTGCCAGCAGCTTAGCAGCGGGAGGGCCGCTGGATGAGCAGTTCTTC; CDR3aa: CASSLAAGGPLDEQFF
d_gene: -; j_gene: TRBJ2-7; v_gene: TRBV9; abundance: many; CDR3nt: TGTGCCAGCAGCGGGGCGACAGAGATTTCGAGCTCCTACGAGCAGTACTTC; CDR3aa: CASSGATEISSSYEQYF
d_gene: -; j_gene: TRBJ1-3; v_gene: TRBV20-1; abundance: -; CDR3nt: TGCAGTGCTAGGGCTCTGCAGAACACCATATATTTT; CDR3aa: CSARALQNTIYF
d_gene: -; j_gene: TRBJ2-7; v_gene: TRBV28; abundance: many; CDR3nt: TGTGCCAGCAGCGTCGGGGGAGTTGTGGCCTACGAGCAGTACTTC; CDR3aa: CASSVGGVVAYEQYF
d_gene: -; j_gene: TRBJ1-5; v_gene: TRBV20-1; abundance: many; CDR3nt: TGCAGTGCAGCAGGGAAATCCAATCAGCCCCAGCATTTT; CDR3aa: CSAAGKSNQPQHF
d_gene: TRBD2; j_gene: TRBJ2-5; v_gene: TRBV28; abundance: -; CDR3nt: TGCGCCAGCAGATTAGCGGGGGGGTTATACAATGGGCAGTACTTC; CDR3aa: CASRLAGGLYNGQYF
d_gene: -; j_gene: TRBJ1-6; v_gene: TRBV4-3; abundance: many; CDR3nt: TGCGCCAGCAGCCAAGATTTGCCAGGGTATTCACCCCTCCACTTT; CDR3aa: CASSQDLPGYSPLHF
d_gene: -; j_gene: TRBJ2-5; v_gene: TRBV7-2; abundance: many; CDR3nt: TGTGCCAGCAGCTCCCGACAACTCCAAGAGACCCAGTACTTC; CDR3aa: CASSSRQLQETQYF
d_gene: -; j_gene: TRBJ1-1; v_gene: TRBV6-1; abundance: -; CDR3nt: TGTGCCTGCAGTGAAGCCCGGCAGGGCGACACTGAAGCTTTCTTT; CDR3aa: CACSEARQGDTEAFF
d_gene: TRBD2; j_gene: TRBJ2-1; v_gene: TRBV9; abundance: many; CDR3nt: TGTGCCAGCAGCGTTGCTAGCGGGGTGAATGAGCAGTTCTTC; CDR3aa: CASSVASGVNEQFF
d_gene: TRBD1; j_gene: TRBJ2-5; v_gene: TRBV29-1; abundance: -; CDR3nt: TGCAGCGTTGCTTTCCCCCTACAGACAGGGGTCTACCAAGAGACCCAGTACTTC; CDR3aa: CSVAFPLQTGVYQETQYF
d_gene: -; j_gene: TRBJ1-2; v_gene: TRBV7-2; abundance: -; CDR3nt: TGTGCCAGCAGCTTCAATGGTGGCCCTGGCTACACCTTC; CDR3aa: CASSFNGGPGYTF
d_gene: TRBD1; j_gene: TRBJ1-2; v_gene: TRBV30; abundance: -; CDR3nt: TGTGCCTTTGAGGGGGCGCGTTTGAGCTATGGCTACACCTTC; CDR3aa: CAFEGARLSYGYTF
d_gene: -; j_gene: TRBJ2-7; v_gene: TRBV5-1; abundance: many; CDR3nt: TGCGCCAGCAGCTCCGCGGGGCCCTCCTACGAGCAGTACTTC; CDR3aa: CASSSAGPSYEQYF
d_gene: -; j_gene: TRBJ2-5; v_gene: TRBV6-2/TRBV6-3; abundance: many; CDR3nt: TGTGCCAGCCGCGGAGACAGTTTCACCCGGATGAGGTACTTC; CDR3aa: CASRGDSFTRMRYF
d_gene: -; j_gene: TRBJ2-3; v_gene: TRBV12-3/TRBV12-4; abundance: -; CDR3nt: TGTGCCAGCAGTTTCAGCGGACCTAGCACAGATATGCAGTATTTT; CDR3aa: CASSFSGPSTDMQYF
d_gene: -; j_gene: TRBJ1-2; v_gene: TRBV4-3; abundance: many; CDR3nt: TGCGCCAGCAGCCAATCGGGGGTCTCGGGCTACACCTTC; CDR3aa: CASSQSGVSGYTF
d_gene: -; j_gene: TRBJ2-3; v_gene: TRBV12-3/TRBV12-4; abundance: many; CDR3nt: TGTGCCAGCAGTCCTACTACCTCCACAGATACGCAGTATTTT; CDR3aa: CASSPTTSTDTQYF
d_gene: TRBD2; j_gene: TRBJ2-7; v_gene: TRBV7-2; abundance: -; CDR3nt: TGTGCCAGCAGCTTAGGGTTTAGCGGGAGTTACGAGCAGTACTTC; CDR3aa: CASSLGFSGSYEQYF
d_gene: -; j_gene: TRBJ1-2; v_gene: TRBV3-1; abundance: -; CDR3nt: TGTGCCAGCAGCCGAGAAGTGGACCAGAACTATGGCTACACCTTC; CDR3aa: CASSREVDQNYGYTF
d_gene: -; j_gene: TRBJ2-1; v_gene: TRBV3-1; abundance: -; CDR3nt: TGTGCCAGCAGCCAAGAGGGCGAAATCTCAATCCACAATGAGCAGTTCTTC; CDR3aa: CASSQEGEISIHNEQFF
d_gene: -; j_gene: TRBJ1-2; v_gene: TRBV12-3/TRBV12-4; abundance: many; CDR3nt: TGTGCCAGCAGTCCTCCAGGGGTCTATGGCTACACCTTC; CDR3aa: CASSPPGVYGYTF
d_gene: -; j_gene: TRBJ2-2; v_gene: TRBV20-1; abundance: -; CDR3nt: TGCAGTGCTAGAGAAATTAGAGGGACCTACACCGGGGAGCTGTTTTTT; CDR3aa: CSAREIRGTYTGELFF
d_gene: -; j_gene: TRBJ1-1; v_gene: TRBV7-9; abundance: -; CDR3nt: TGTGCCAGCAGGCGACACGAGAACACTGAAGCTTTCTTT; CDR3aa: CASRRHENTEAFF
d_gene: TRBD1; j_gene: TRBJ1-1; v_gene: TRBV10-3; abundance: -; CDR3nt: TGTGCCATCAGCGACTTGACAGGGGAAGCTTTCTTT; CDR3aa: CAISDLTGEAFF
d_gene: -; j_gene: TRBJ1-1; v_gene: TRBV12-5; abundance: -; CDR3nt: TGTGCTAGTGGTTTCTGGGGGCCGAACACTGAAGCTTTCTTT; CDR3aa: CASGFWGPNTEAFF
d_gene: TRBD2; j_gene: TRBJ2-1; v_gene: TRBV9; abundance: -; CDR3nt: TGTGCCAGCAGCGGCGGCGGGGGAAGTCTTTACAATGAGCAGTTCTTC; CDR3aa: CASSGGGGSLYNEQFF
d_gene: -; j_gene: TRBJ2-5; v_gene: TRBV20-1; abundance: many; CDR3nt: TGCAGTGCCAAAGAGGGGGGGGAGACCCAGTACTTC; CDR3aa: CSAKEGGETQYF
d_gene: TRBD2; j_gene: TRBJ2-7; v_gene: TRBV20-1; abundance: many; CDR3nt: TGCAGTGCTAGAGGGACGGGGGGTGTGTACGAGCAGTACTTC; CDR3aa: CSARGTGGVYEQYF
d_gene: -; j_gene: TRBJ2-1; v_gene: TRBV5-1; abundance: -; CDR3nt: TGCGCCAGCAGCTTGGGTCCGCAGGGGGGGCATGAGACCCAGTTCTTC; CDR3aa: CASSLGPQGGHETQFF
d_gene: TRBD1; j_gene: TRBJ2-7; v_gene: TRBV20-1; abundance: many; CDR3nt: TGCAGTGCTAGATGGACAGGGGGGCCTTACGAGCAGTACTTC; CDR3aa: CSARWTGGPYEQYF
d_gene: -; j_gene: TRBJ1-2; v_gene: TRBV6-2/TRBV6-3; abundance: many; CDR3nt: TGTGCCAGCAGTTATGACGGGCTCTTTGGCTACACCTTC; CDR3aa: CASSYDGLFGYTF
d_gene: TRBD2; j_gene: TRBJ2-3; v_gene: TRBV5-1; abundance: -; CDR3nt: TGCGCCAGCAGCCCCTCGACTAGCGGGGGGGCGGGCACAGATACGCAGTATTTT; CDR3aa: CASSPSTSGGAGTDTQYF